The present entry profiles one T cell receptor (beta chain) with its context. Its target is not known. The sample is drawn from a study of T cell responses to AZD1222 COVID-19 vaccine. Study observations and caveats: The study identified only a handful of AZD1222 recipients as seropositive at baseline.

Here immunoSEQ multiplex PCR was the method, and the copy in TCRdb shows in-frame clones only, minus some. The profile shows about 150,000 clones, more than 75% of them singletons. This sequence was found in an adult in good health. This specimen consisted of peripheral blood, obtained on day 0 of AZD1222 vaccination.

The DNA for the CDR3 is TGTGCCAGCAGCGTAGCTCCGGGGCTTCGCAGCACAGATACGCAGTATTTT. Translation gives CASSVAPGLRSTDTQYF. The V and J genes are TRBV9 and TRBJ2-3; the D gene could be TRBD1 or TRBD2 (5 bases each). Trimming removed 0 bases at V and 0 bases at J, with 14 bases between. Germline CDR1 and CDR2: SGDLS and YYNGEE. The CDR3 loop spans 17 amino acids.